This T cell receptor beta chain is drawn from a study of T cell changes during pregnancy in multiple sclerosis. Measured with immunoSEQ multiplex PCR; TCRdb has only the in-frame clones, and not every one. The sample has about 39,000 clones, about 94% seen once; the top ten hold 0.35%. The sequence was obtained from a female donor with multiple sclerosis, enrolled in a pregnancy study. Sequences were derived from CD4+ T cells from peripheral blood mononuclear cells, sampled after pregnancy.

This chain's CDR3 is CALVQGLVGGEQFF. The CDR3 nucleotides read TGTGCGCTAGTACAGGGTCTAGTGGGTGGTGAGCAGTTCTTC. The chain links TRBV7-3 to TRBJ2-1, with D tentatively TRBD1 (6 bases). Germline CDR1 is SGHTA and CDR2 is FQGTGA. This CDR3 is 14 amino acids long. Based on the CDR3 plus reference TRBV7-3 and TRBJ2-1, the full variable domain is GAGVSQTPSNKVTEKGKYVELRCDPISGHTALYWYRQSLGQGPEFLIYFQGTGAADDSGLPNDRFFAVRPEGSVSTLKIQRTERGDSAVYLCALVQGLVGGEQFFGPGTRLTVL.